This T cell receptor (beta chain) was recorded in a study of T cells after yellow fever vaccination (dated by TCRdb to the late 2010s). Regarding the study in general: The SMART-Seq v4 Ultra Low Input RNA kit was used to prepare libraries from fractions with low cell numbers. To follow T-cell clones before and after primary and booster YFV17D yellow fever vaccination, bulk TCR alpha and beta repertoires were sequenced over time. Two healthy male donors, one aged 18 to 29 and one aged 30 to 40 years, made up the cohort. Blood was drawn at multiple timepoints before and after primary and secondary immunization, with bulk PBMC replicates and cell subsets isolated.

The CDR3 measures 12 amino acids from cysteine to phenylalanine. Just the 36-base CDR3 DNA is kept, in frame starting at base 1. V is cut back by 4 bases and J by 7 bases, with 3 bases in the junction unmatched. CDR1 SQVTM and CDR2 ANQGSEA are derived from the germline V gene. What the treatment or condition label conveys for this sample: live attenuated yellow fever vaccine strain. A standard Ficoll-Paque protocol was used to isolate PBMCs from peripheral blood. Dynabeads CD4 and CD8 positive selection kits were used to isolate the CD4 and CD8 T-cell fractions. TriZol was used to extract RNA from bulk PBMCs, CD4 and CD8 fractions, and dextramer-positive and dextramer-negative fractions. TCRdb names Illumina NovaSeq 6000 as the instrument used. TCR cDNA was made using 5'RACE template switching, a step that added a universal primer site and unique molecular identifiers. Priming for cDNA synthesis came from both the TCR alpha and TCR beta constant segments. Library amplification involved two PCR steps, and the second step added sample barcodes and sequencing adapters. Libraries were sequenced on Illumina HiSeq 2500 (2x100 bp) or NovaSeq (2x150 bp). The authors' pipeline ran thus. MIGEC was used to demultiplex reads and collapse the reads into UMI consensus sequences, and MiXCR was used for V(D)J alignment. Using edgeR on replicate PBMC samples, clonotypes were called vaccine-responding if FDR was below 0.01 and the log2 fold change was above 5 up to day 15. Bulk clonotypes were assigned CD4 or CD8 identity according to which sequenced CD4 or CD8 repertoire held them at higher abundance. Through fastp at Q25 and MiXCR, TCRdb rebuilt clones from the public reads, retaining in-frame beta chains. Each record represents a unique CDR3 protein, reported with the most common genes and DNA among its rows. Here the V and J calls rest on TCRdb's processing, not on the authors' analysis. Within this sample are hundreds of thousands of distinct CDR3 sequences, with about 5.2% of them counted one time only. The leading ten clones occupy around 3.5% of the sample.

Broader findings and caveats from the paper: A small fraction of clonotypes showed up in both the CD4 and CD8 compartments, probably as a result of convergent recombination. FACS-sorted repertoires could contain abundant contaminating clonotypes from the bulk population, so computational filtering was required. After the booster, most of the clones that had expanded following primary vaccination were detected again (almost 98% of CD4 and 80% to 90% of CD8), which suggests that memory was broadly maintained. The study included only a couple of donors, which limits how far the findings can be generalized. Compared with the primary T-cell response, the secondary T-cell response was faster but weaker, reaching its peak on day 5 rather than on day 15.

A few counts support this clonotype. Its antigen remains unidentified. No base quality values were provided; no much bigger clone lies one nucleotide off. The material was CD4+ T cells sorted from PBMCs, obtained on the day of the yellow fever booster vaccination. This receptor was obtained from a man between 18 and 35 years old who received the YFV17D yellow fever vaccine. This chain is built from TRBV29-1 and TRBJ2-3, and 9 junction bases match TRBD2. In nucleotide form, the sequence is TGCAGCGTTGTTAGCGGGGGAAATACGCAGTATTTT. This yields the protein CSVVSGGNTQYF.